Listed below are T cell receptor beta chains from one sample, sequenced in a study of radiotherapy plus CTLA-4 blockade in lung cancer. TCRdb's copy holds only in-frame clones and misses some; the assay was immunoSEQ multiplex PCR. The sample shows around 65,000 clones, roughly 77% of them seen only once. Sample: peripheral blood, taken from a patient treated with radiotherapy plus ipilimumab. These receptor sequences come from a human donor with non-small cell lung cancer who had a complete response to radiotherapy plus ipilimumab. CDR3s include the opening cysteine and the closing phenylalanine or tryptophan. Each record gives: V gene, clone size, J gene, D gene, CDR3 DNA, CDR3 protein. The D gene is left open where the match is weak. The listing skips clone size in some rows; elsewhere it reads once, few, many or a size class.

TRBV6-5,NA,TRBJ2-1,NA,TGTGCCAGCAGGAGGGAAGGAGCGGGTGAGCAGTTCTTC,CASRREGAGEQFF
TRBV5-1,NA,TRBJ2-7,NA,TGCGCCAGCAGCTTGGACGGAACCGCCTACGAGCAGTACTTC,CASSLDGTAYEQYF
TRBV7-2,once,TRBJ2-1,TRBD1,TGTGCCAGCAGGCGTACGACAGGGGACGAGCAGTTCTTC,CASRRTTGDEQFF
TRBV6-6,NA,TRBJ1-4,NA,TGTGCCAGCAGTTACACCCCCGGGGCCTCTACTGAAAAACTGTTTTTT,CASSYTPGASTEKLFF
TRBV29-1,NA,TRBJ1-2,NA,TGCAGCGTTGGAACAGGGCAGTATGGCTACACCTTC,CSVGTGQYGYTF
TRBV18,NA,TRBJ2-5,NA,TGTGCCAGCTCACCAACAACGGGACACCAAGAGACCCAGTACTTC,CASSPTTGHQETQYF
TRBV5-1,NA,TRBJ2-7,NA,TGCGCCAGCAGCTTAGACAGGTACGAGCAGTACTTC,CASSLDRYEQYF
TRBV7-9,NA,TRBJ2-2,NA,TGTGCCAGCAGCTTTTGGCTACTAAACACCGGGGAGCTGTTTTTT,CASSFWLLNTGELFF
TRBV5-1,NA,TRBJ2-6,TRBD1,TGCGCCAGCAGCCACTTAACAGGGGGGATCTCTGGGGCCAACGTCCTGACTTTC,CASSHLTGGISGANVLTF
TRBV18,NA,TRBJ2-6,NA,TGTGCCAGCTCACACGGGGTCTCCTCTGGGGCCAACGTCCTGACTTTC,CASSHGVSSGANVLTF
TRBV19,medium-sized,TRBJ1-2,NA,TGTGCCAGTAGTATTGCGGGGGCCTTCGGCTACACCTTC,CASSIAGAFGYTF
TRBV6-5,NA,TRBJ2-2,TRBD2,TGTGCCAGCCTGGGACTAGCTGGAACCGGGGAGCTGTTTTTT,CASLGLAGTGELFF
TRBV7-2,few,TRBJ2-1,TRBD1,TGTGCCAGCAGCCCCCAGGGACAGTCCTACAATGAGCAGTTCTTC,CASSPQGQSYNEQFF
TRBV6-1,NA,TRBJ2-5,NA,TGTGCCAGCAGCCGGGACTTCCAAGAGACCCAGTACTTC,CASSRDFQETQYF
TRBV28,once,TRBJ1-5,NA,TGTGCCAGCAGTTTAGGAGGGCAGATTGATCAGCCCCAGCATTTT,CASSLGGQIDQPQHF
TRBV9,NA,TRBJ2-3,TRBD1,TGTGCCAGCAGCACCACAGGGGACCACACAGATACGCAGTATTTT,CASSTTGDHTDTQYF